A selection of T cell receptor beta chains follows, all from one sample in a study of T cell responses to AZD1222 COVID-19 vaccine. Sequenced by immunoSEQ multiplex PCR; TCRdb stores in-frame clones only, minus some. Here the sample spans roughly 140,000 clones, about 81% being singletons. Sequenced here: peripheral blood, sampled on day 0 of MenACWY control vaccination. These receptors were taken from an adult in good health. The CDR3 runs from the conserved cysteine through the conserved F or W. The D gene is left open where the match is weak. Clone size is not always given. Where it is, it says once, few, many or a class for expanded clones.

D: .
V: TRBV5-1
J: TRBJ1-6
size: .
DNA: TGCGCCAGCAGCTTGGTTGGCTCCTATAATTCACCCCTCCACTTT
CDR3: CASSLVGSYNSPLHF

D: TRBD2
V: TRBV5-1
J: TRBJ2-3
size: .
DNA: TGCGCCAGCAGCGGCGGGAGTTACCTAGCGGGCACAGATACGCAGTATTTT
CDR3: CASSGGSYLAGTDTQYF

D: .
V: TRBV3-1/TRBV3-2
J: TRBJ2-3
size: .
DNA: TGTGCCAGCAGCCTCAGAAGGGGGGGACTAAGCACAGATACGCAGTATTTT
CDR3: CASSLRRGGLSTDTQYF

D: .
V: TRBV7-3
J: TRBJ2-5
size: .
DNA: TGTGCCAGCAGCTTAACGGGGGGACTCCAAGAGACCCAGTACTTC
CDR3: CASSLTGGLQETQYF

D: TRBD1
V: TRBV28
J: TRBJ1-2
size: .
DNA: TGTGCCAGCAGTCCCAGGGGGGCAGGCGATGGCTACACCTTC
CDR3: CASSPRGAGDGYTF

D: .
V: TRBV7-9
J: TRBJ1-5
size: .
DNA: TGTGCCAGCAGCTTAATGGGCGGAGATCAGCCCCAGCATTTT
CDR3: CASSLMGGDQPQHF

D: TRBD2
V: TRBV4-1
J: TRBJ2-1
size: .
DNA: TGCGCCAGCAGCCAAACCGGGACACGGGGGGGATATGAGCAGTTCTTC
CDR3: CASSQTGTRGGYEQFF

D: .
V: TRBV18
J: TRBJ1-1
size: .
DNA: TGTGCCAGCTCACTTTACAGGGAGGGAGTTGAAGCTTTCTTT
CDR3: CASSLYREGVEAFF

D: TRBD2
V: TRBV6-4
J: TRBJ2-1
size: few
DNA: TGTGCCAGCAGTGACAGGACTAGCGGGGGTGAGCAGTTCTTC
CDR3: CASSDRTSGGEQFF

D: .
V: TRBV3-1/TRBV3-2
J: TRBJ2-7
size: .
DNA: TGTGCCAGCAGCCAAGAACCTGGCAGGGCGGGTGAGCAGTACTTC
CDR3: CASSQEPGRAGEQYF

D: .
V: TRBV6-2/TRBV6-3
J: TRBJ1-2
size: .
DNA: TGTGCCAGCAGTTTCAGGGTTTTTGGCTACACCTTC
CDR3: CASSFRVFGYTF

D: TRBD1
V: TRBV24-1
J: TRBJ1-5
size: .
DNA: TGTGCCACCAGTGCAGGACAGGGGCAAAATCAGCCCCAGCATTTT
CDR3: CATSAGQGQNQPQHF

D: .
V: TRBV19
J: TRBJ1-3
size: .
DNA: TGTGCCAGTAACAAACAGGGAGGCGGAAACACCATATATTTT
CDR3: CASNKQGGGNTIYF

D: .
V: TRBV6-5
J: TRBJ2-3
size: .
DNA: TGTGCCAGCAGCCCCGGGAGCTTCACAGATACGCAGTATTTT
CDR3: CASSPGSFTDTQYF

D: TRBD1
V: TRBV7-2
J: TRBJ1-2
size: .
DNA: TGTGCCAGCAGCAATTACCCCGGGACAGTCTATGGCTACACCTTC
CDR3: CASSNYPGTVYGYTF

D: .
V: TRBV7-9
J: TRBJ1-1
size: once
DNA: TGTGCCAGCAGCCCGGAAAGGACAGCCAACACTGAAGCTTTCTTT
CDR3: CASSPERTANTEAFF

D: .
V: TRBV7-9
J: TRBJ1-2
size: .
DNA: TGTGCCAGCAGCTTAGATGGGACGAGGAATGGCTACACCTTC
CDR3: CASSLDGTRNGYTF

D: .
V: TRBV20-1
J: TRBJ1-1
size: few
DNA: TGCAGTGCTAGTGAAAACACTGAAGCTTTCTTT
CDR3: CSASENTEAFF

D: TRBD1
V: TRBV7-2
J: TRBJ1-2
size: once
DNA: TGTGCCAGCAGCCCCCCGGGACAGCCCTATGGCTACACCTTC
CDR3: CASSPPGQPYGYTF

D: .
V: TRBV2
J: TRBJ2-5
size: .
DNA: TGTGCCAGCAGTGAGGGGGGACAGACCCAGTACTTC
CDR3: CASSEGGQTQYF

D: TRBD1
V: TRBV18
J: TRBJ2-7
size: .
DNA: TGTGCCAGCTCACGGACAGGGCGCAACTACGAGCAGTACTTC
CDR3: CASSRTGRNYEQYF

D: .
V: TRBV6-1
J: TRBJ2-5
size: once
DNA: TGTGCCAGCAGTGATCTGGAGCAGGACTTCCAAGAGACCCAGTACTTC
CDR3: CASSDLEQDFQETQYF

D: .
V: TRBV6-4
J: TRBJ2-1
size: .
DNA: TGTGCCAGCAGTGACCCTTTGGGAAAACGACAACTCAGCTCCTACAATGAGCAGTTCTTC
CDR3: CASSDPLGKRQLSSYNEQFF

D: .
V: TRBV7-9
J: TRBJ2-7
size: .
DNA: TGTGCCAGCACTCTATATACCCAGGGAGAGCAGTACTTC
CDR3: CASTLYTQGEQYF

D: .
V: TRBV27
J: TRBJ1-1
size: .
DNA: TGTGCCAGCAGTTTTAGGGGGAGGGCTGAAGCTTTCTTT
CDR3: CASSFRGRAEAFF

D: .
V: TRBV5-4
J: TRBJ2-5
size: .
DNA: TGTGCCAGCAGTTCCGGAAGGGGCACGAGCCAAGAGACCCAGTACTTC
CDR3: CASSSGRGTSQETQYF

D: TRBD2
V: TRBV3-1/TRBV3-2
J: TRBJ2-2
size: .
DNA: TGTGCCAGCAGCCAAGTACGGGGAGGGAGCACCGGGGAGCTGTTTTTT
CDR3: CASSQVRGGSTGELFF

D: TRBD1
V: TRBV5-1
J: TRBJ1-4
size: .
DNA: TGCGCCAGCAGCCCGGAGCCCGGGACAGGGAATGAAAAACTGTTTTTT
CDR3: CASSPEPGTGNEKLFF

D: .
V: TRBV28
J: TRBJ1-2
size: .
DNA: TGTGCCAGCGCTCTTCGTAGCTATGGCTACACCTTC
CDR3: CASALRSYGYTF

D: .
V: TRBV6-5
J: TRBJ1-1
size: .
DNA: TGTGCCAGCAGTTACAATGGGTACACTGAAGCTTTCTTT
CDR3: CASSYNGYTEAFF

D: .
V: TRBV10-1
J: TRBJ1-1
size: .
DNA: TGCGCCAGCAGTGGGTCGCATGACAGGTATAGAAGAGCTTTCTTT
CDR3: CASSGSHDRYRRAFF

D: .
V: TRBV9
J: TRBJ2-1
size: .
DNA: TGTGCCAGCAGCGTAGGTACTAGGGGCGAGGGTGAGCAGTTCTTC
CDR3: CASSVGTRGEGEQFF

D: TRBD2
V: TRBV3-1/TRBV3-2
J: TRBJ2-7
size: once
DNA: TGTGCCAGCAGCCAGGGTCTAGCGGGGCAGCAGTACTTC
CDR3: CASSQGLAGQQYF

D: .
V: TRBV4-1
J: TRBJ2-2
size: once
DNA: TGCGCCAGCAGCCAAGATCTTGTCGGGGCGAAGACTAGGGGGGAGCTGTTTTTT
CDR3: CASSQDLVGAKTRGELFF

D: .
V: TRBV2
J: TRBJ1-1
size: .
DNA: TGTGCCAGCAGGGGTCCATTAGGGGCGACGGACACTGAAGCTTTCTTT
CDR3: CASRGPLGATDTEAFF

D: .
V: TRBV14
J: TRBJ2-5
size: .
DNA: TGTGCCAGCAGCCAAGTTTCAGGGTGGGAGACCCAGTACTTC
CDR3: CASSQVSGWETQYF

D: .
V: TRBV29-1
J: TRBJ1-4
size: few
DNA: TGCAGCGTCTCGACAGCAACTAATGAAAAACTGTTTTTT
CDR3: CSVSTATNEKLFF

D: .
V: TRBV19
J: TRBJ2-7
size: .
DNA: TGTGCCAGTAGTATGATCGGCAGGGCCTACGAGCAGTACTTC
CDR3: CASSMIGRAYEQYF

D: .
V: TRBV19
J: TRBJ1-5
size: .
DNA: TGTGCCAGTAGGGATTATAGCAATCAGCCCCAGCATTTT
CDR3: CASRDYSNQPQHF

D: .
V: TRBV19
J: TRBJ1-1
size: .
DNA: TGTGCCAGTAGTATAACACGACAGACGAACACTGAAGCTTTCTTT
CDR3: CASSITRQTNTEAFF

D: .
V: TRBV27
J: TRBJ1-6
size: once
DNA: TGTGCCAGCAGTTTATTAGGCAATTCACCCCTCCACTTT
CDR3: CASSLLGNSPLHF

D: TRBD1
V: TRBV30
J: TRBJ1-2
size: .
DNA: TGTGCCTGGAGTGGACAGGGGGCGGGTGGCTACACCTTC
CDR3: CAWSGQGAGGYTF

D: .
V: TRBV10-3
J: TRBJ1-3
size: .
DNA: TGTGCCATCGGGACGGGCTCTGGAAACACCATATATTTT
CDR3: CAIGTGSGNTIYF

D: .
V: TRBV19
J: TRBJ2-6
size: .
DNA: TGTGCCAGTAGTATCGACGCCTCTGGGGCCAACGTCCTGACTTTC
CDR3: CASSIDASGANVLTF

D: TRBD1
V: TRBV27
J: TRBJ1-2
size: .
DNA: TGTGCCAGCAGTACCCGACAGGGTGGCTCTGGCTACACCTTC
CDR3: CASSTRQGGSGYTF

D: TRBD2
V: TRBV5-6
J: TRBJ2-2
size: .
DNA: TGTGCCAGCAGCTTGGAGGGACTAGCGGGCACCGGGGAGCTGTTTTTT
CDR3: CASSLEGLAGTGELFF

D: TRBD2
V: TRBV7-2
J: TRBJ2-2
size: many
DNA: TGTGCCAGCAGCCCCAGCGGGGGTTTGGCCGGGGAGCTGTTTTTT
CDR3: CASSPSGGLAGELFF

D: .
V: TRBV5-4
J: TRBJ1-3
size: .
DNA: TGTGCCAGCACCCCCGGGGGCTCTGGAAACACCATATATTTT
CDR3: CASTPGGSGNTIYF

D: .
V: TRBV18
J: TRBJ1-1
size: .
DNA: TGTGCCAGCTCACCGGTCGGGGGACATTTTGAAGCTTTCTTT
CDR3: CASSPVGGHFEAFF

D: .
V: TRBV5-1
J: TRBJ1-2
size: .
DNA: TGCGCCAGCAGCTTGGCCGGACAGAGATTAGATGGCTACACCTTC
CDR3: CASSLAGQRLDGYTF

D: .
V: TRBV2
J: TRBJ2-6
size: .
DNA: TGTGCCAGCAGTGTTGGTGGCTCTGGGGCCAACGTCCTGACTTTC
CDR3: CASSVGGSGANVLTF

D: .
V: TRBV7-9
J: TRBJ2-1
size: .
DNA: TGTGCCAGCAGCTTGGGACGACGCGATGAGCAGTTCTTC
CDR3: CASSLGRRDEQFF

D: .
V: TRBV19
J: TRBJ1-5
size: .
DNA: TGTGCCAGTAGATCGGGTCTAATTAGTGATCAGCCCCAGCATTTT
CDR3: CASRSGLISDQPQHF

D: TRBD1
V: TRBV7-9
J: TRBJ2-5
size: .
DNA: TGTGCCAGCAGCCAGGGGACAGCAAAAGGGGAGACCCAGTACTTC
CDR3: CASSQGTAKGETQYF

D: .
V: TRBV11-2
J: TRBJ1-3
size: few
DNA: TGTGCCAGCAGCTTAGAACCGGGGTATGGAAACACCATATATTTT
CDR3: CASSLEPGYGNTIYF

D: .
V: TRBV7-9
J: TRBJ2-3
size: few
DNA: TGTGCCAGCAGCTTAGTTGGGGGGCAAGATACGCAGTATTTT
CDR3: CASSLVGGQDTQYF

D: .
V: TRBV30
J: TRBJ1-5
size: .
DNA: TGTGCCTGGAGTGTACAAGGCGGCCAGCCCCAGCATTTT
CDR3: CAWSVQGGQPQHF